The rows below give T cell receptor beta chains drawn from one sample of a study of T cells in localized non-small cell lung cancer. Only in-frame clones appear in the TCRdb table, and some are missing; sequencing was by immunoSEQ multiplex PCR. The sample lists 1,000 to 1,500 clones, less than 30% seen once, with around 23% in the top ten. The specimen was lung tumor tissue, collected before any cancer treatment. Receptors originate from a man aged 40 to 75 with stage II squamous cell lung carcinoma. The CDR3 runs from the conserved cysteine through the conserved F or W. Each record gives: V gene, CDR3 length, clone size, J gene, D gene, CDR3 DNA, CDR3 protein. The D gene is left open where the match is weak. Some rows have no size entry. The others give once, few or many, or a class for an expanded clone.

v_gene: TRBV29-1; len: 14; abundance: -; j_gene: TRBJ2-1; d_gene: -; CDR3nt: TGCAGCGCCGGATTCGGGGTTGAGGGCAATGAGCAGTTCTTC; CDR3aa: CSAGFGVEGNEQFF
v_gene: TRBV11-3; len: 19; abundance: -; j_gene: TRBJ2-1; d_gene: TRBD2; CDR3nt: TGTGCCAGCAGCTTTAGGGCTAGCGGGAGGGTTGGAAAAACAAATGAGCAGTTCTTC; CDR3aa: CASSFRASGRVGKTNEQFF
v_gene: TRBV11-3; len: 14; abundance: -; j_gene: TRBJ1-5; d_gene: -; CDR3nt: TGTGCCAGCAGCTTAGGGGGGGGTAATCAGCCCCAGCATTTT; CDR3aa: CASSLGGGNQPQHF
v_gene: TRBV29-1; len: 14; abundance: -; j_gene: TRBJ2-2; d_gene: -; CDR3nt: TGCAGCGCCTACCCGCCGGAGAAATCCGGGGAGCTGTTTTTT; CDR3aa: CSAYPPEKSGELFF
v_gene: TRBV12-5; len: 12; abundance: -; j_gene: TRBJ2-1; d_gene: -; CDR3nt: TGTGCTAGCGAGACCGAGGGAAATGAGCAGTTCTTC; CDR3aa: CASETEGNEQFF
v_gene: TRBV5-1; len: 15; abundance: -; j_gene: TRBJ1-2; d_gene: TRBD1; CDR3nt: TGCGCCAGCTCCTTTATTACGACAGGGACGGCTGGCTACACCTTC; CDR3aa: CASSFITTGTAGYTF
v_gene: TRBV11-3; len: 14; abundance: few; j_gene: TRBJ2-1; d_gene: -; CDR3nt: TGTGCCAGCAGCCCCTTGGACATAGACAATGAGCAGTTCTTC; CDR3aa: CASSPLDIDNEQFF
v_gene: TRBV5-1; len: 15; abundance: -; j_gene: TRBJ1-2; d_gene: -; CDR3nt: TGCGCCAGCAGCTTGGTTGGAGCAGCTAACTATGGCTACACCTTC; CDR3aa: CASSLVGAANYGYTF
v_gene: TRBV11-3; len: 15; abundance: few; j_gene: TRBJ2-7; d_gene: TRBD1; CDR3nt: TGTGCCAGCAGCTTAGGGACAGGGGTGGGCTACGAGCAGTACTTC; CDR3aa: CASSLGTGVGYEQYF
v_gene: TRBV5-1; len: 15; abundance: few; j_gene: TRBJ2-7; d_gene: -; CDR3nt: TGCGCCAGCAGCCTTTTGGGGACTCCTCCCGACGAGCAGTACTTC; CDR3aa: CASSLLGTPPDEQYF
v_gene: TRBV28; len: 14; abundance: -; j_gene: TRBJ1-5; d_gene: -; CDR3nt: TGTGCCAGCAGACTTGGACAGAAAAATCAGCCCCAGCATTTT; CDR3aa: CASRLGQKNQPQHF
v_gene: TRBV19; len: 15; abundance: -; j_gene: TRBJ2-3; d_gene: -; CDR3nt: TGTGCCAGTAGTATGGAGGGGGCGGTGGTAGATACGCAGTATTTT; CDR3aa: CASSMEGAVVDTQYF
v_gene: TRBV7-6; len: 16; abundance: -; j_gene: TRBJ2-7; d_gene: -; CDR3nt: TGTGCCAGCAGCTTATTTGGGGGGCAAATTCGGAACGAGCAGTACTTC; CDR3aa: CASSLFGGQIRNEQYF
v_gene: TRBV14; len: 15; abundance: -; j_gene: TRBJ1-2; d_gene: -; CDR3nt: TGTGCCAGCAGCCCGACGCGGACAAGCGGTTCGGGCTACACCTTC; CDR3aa: CASSPTRTSGSGYTF
v_gene: TRBV6-8; len: 14; abundance: -; j_gene: TRBJ1-3; d_gene: TRBD1; CDR3nt: TGTGCCAGCAGTTACACCGGACAGGGGGACACCATATATTTT; CDR3aa: CASSYTGQGDTIYF
v_gene: TRBV23-1; len: 13; abundance: -; j_gene: TRBJ2-7; d_gene: -; CDR3nt: TGCGCCAGCAGCCTGGGGGGATCCTACGAGCAGTACTTC; CDR3aa: CASSLGGSYEQYF
v_gene: TRBV11-3; len: 17; abundance: -; j_gene: TRBJ2-5; d_gene: TRBD2; CDR3nt: TGTGCCAGCAGCTCTGAAGGACTAGCGGGAGTCCGAGAGACCCAGTACTTC; CDR3aa: CASSSEGLAGVRETQYF
v_gene: TRBV19; len: 12; abundance: -; j_gene: TRBJ1-2; d_gene: TRBD1; CDR3nt: TGTGCCAGTATCGGACAGGGGGAAGGCTACACCTTC; CDR3aa: CASIGQGEGYTF
v_gene: TRBV6-8; len: 13; abundance: -; j_gene: TRBJ2-5; d_gene: -; CDR3nt: TGTGCCAGCAGTTATGGGCTCCAAGAGACCCAGTACTTC; CDR3aa: CASSYGLQETQYF
v_gene: TRBV9; len: 14; abundance: few; j_gene: TRBJ2-4; d_gene: -; CDR3nt: TGTGCCAGCAGTGAAGCAGAAGCCAAAAACATTCAGTACTTC; CDR3aa: CASSEAEAKNIQYF
v_gene: TRBV19; len: 14; abundance: once; j_gene: TRBJ2-1; d_gene: -; CDR3nt: TGTGCCAGTAGTATTGGCAGGGGCTACAATGAGCAGTTCTTC; CDR3aa: CASSIGRGYNEQFF
v_gene: TRBV11-3; len: 17; abundance: few; j_gene: TRBJ1-5; d_gene: TRBD1; CDR3nt: TGTGCCAGCAGCTTAGTCCGATTGACAGGGGCCAATCAGCCCCAGCATTTT; CDR3aa: CASSLVRLTGANQPQHF